The next 16 T cell receptor beta chains were all read from a single sample in a study of early T cells in non-severe SARS-CoV-2 infection. TCRdb reprocessed the 5' RACE reads via MiXCR and lists one record per CDR3 protein. The sample has roughly 92,000 distinct CDR3 sequences; approximately 12% are singletons. Sequenced material: whole blood, taken at baseline. These receptor sequences come from an adult who was a healthcare worker with PCR-confirmed SARS-CoV-2 infection or an uninfected control (not recorded which).

This clonotype was seen repeatedly, ten times or more. The V call is TRBV2, the J call TRBJ2-1; D may be TRBD2 (7 bases). Germline values: CDR1 SNHLY, CDR2 FYNNEI. V was clipped by 1 base and J by 7 bases, with 17 bases between them. This CDR3 is 16 amino acids long. This chain's CDR3 is CASSEEAGAGRNEQFF. The DNA of the CDR3 is TGTGCCAGCAGTGAAGAGGCGGGGGCCGGTCGGAATGAGCAGTTCTTC.

Only a few counts were recorded for this clonotype. The V call is TRBV2, the J call TRBJ1-6, with D possibly being TRBD1 (5 bases). This CDR3 has 14 amino acids. With 9 bases removed from V and 7 bases from J, the gap between germline ends came to 16 bases. The V gene's germline CDR1 is SNHLY and CDR2 FYNNEI. The CDR3, as DNA: TGTGCCAGTGGCCAGGGAATCCTAAATTCACCCCTCCACTTT. This encodes CASGQGILNSPLHF.

The chain carries TRBV6-5 and TRBJ1-5; D not certain. Germline V gene lookup returns CDR1 MNHEY and CDR2 SVGAGI. The CDR3 loop spans 15 amino acids. Trimming cost V 5 bases and J 2 bases, with 13 bases left between them. The CDR3 sequence: CASSPAWGGNQPQHF. CDR3 nucleotide sequence: TGTGCCAGCAGTCCGGCATGGGGTGGCAATCAGCCCCAGCATTTT.

Ten or more counts support this clonotype. This rearrangement joins TRBV24-1 to TRBJ2-2, with 8 bases that match TRBD2. The V and J ends lost 3 bases and 3 bases, in that order; junction bases with no gene match: 5. Germline-derived CDR1 and CDR2 are KGHDR and SFDVKD. This CDR3 has 16 amino acids. CDR3 bases: TGTGCCACCAGTGATACAGGGACTAGTTACACCGGGGAGCTGTTTTTT. The encoded protein is CATSDTGTSYTGELFF.

The V gene is TRBV11-2, the J gene TRBJ1-6; TRBD1 might be the D (6 bases). Trimming pared 5 bases from V and 7 bases from J, leaving 12 bases between. Germline CDR1 SGHAT, CDR2 FQNNGV. This CDR3 comprises 14 residues. In nucleotides, the CDR3 is TGTGCCAGCAGCCCTTTAGGGGGGAATTCACCCCTCCACTTT. Its protein is CASSPLGGNSPLHF.

This clonotype was detected only a few times. CDR3 bases: TGTGCCAGCAAAGGGGCCCTGGATGAGCAGTTCTTC. This translates into CASKGALDEQFF. The genes are TRBV27 and TRBJ2-1; possible D gene TRBD1, 5 bases. The germline V and J ends were trimmed by 7 bases and 8 bases, with 12 bases remaining between them. The germline V gene encodes CDR1 MNHEY and CDR2 SMNVEV (reference sequence). The CDR3 runs to 12 residues.

This clonotype occurred a few times. This chain connects TRBV6-5 to TRBJ2-3; D not certain. The germline V gene has CDR1 MNHEY and CDR2 SVGAGI. The V gene lost 4 bases and the J gene lost 2 bases, with 16 bases spanning the gap. The CDR3 consists of 16 residues. The CDR3 here is CASSSAFRPSTDTQYF. CDR3 DNA: TGTGCCAGCAGTTCGGCCTTTAGGCCCTCCACAGATACGCAGTATTTT.

This clonotype was detected ten times or more. V usage is TRBV28 and J usage is TRBJ2-7; no firm D call. CDR3 length: 13 residues. Trimming removed 5 bases from V and 1 base from J, with 9 bases in between. Germline V gives CDR1 MDHEN, CDR2 SYDVKM. CDR3 coding DNA: TGTGCCAGCAGTCTATCCTCTTCCTACGAGCAGTACTTC. This sequence encodes CASSLSSSYEQYF.

The chain uses TRBV6-5 and TRBJ2-3; 16 positions agree with TRBD2. The V and J ends lost 2 bases and 0 bases, in that order; junction bases with no gene match: 5. The CDR3 covers 19 residues. Germline V gene data show CDR1 as MNHEY and CDR2 as SVGAGI. CDR3 region: CASSYMGLAGGSSTDTQYF. As DNA, the CDR3 is TGTGCCAGCAGTTACATGGGACTAGCGGGGGGGTCTAGCACAGATACGCAGTATTTT.

This clonotype was counted between two and nine times. The chain has TRBV18 and TRBJ1-1; D gene uncertain. The V gene's germline CDR1 is KGHSH and CDR2 LQKENI. V was cut by 1 base and J by 1 base, with 10 bases left in between. The CDR3 loop spans 15 amino acids. CDR3 sequence reads: CASSPRERSNTEAFF. The DNA of the CDR3 is TGTGCCAGCTCACCACGGGAACGCTCGAACACTGAAGCTTTCTTT.

This clonotype was found a few times. The chain couples TRBV30 to TRBJ2-1; D is ambiguous. CDR3 size: 11 residues. The V gene lost 3 bases and the J gene lost 7 bases, with 7 bases spanning the gap. The germline V gene encodes CDR1 GTSNPN and CDR2 SVGIG (reference sequence). The CDR3 is CAWSVSNEQFF. The CDR3 nucleotides read TGTGCCTGGAGCGTCAGTAATGAGCAGTTCTTC.

In its sample, this clonotype was seen a few times. The chain is built from TRBV30 and TRBJ1-4; D is unclear. Germline CDR1 GTSNPN, CDR2 SVGIG (reference sequence). There are 13 residues in the CDR3. Trimming stripped 1 base from V and 7 bases from J, with 10 bases between. Written as DNA, the CDR3 is TGTGCCTGGAGTGGGGCCAGCGCTGAAAAACTGTTTTTT. It encodes CAWSGASAEKLFF.

This sequence joins TRBV10-2 and TRBJ2-1; D gene unclear. Germline-derived CDR1 and CDR2 are WSHSY and SAAADI. V was shortened by 3 bases and J by 5 bases, with 8 bases between the two germline ends. This CDR3 has 13 residues. The CDR3 DNA reads as TGCGCCAGCAGTGACGTGACACACAATGAGCAGTTCTTC. Protein sequence: CASSDVTHNEQFF.

This clonotype was observed a few times. This sequence joins TRBV7-8 and TRBJ2-1; 13 bases match TRBD2. The length of the CDR3 is 18 residues. Germline CDR1 and CDR2: SGHVS and FQNEAQ. J was trimmed by 4 bases and V by 1 base; bases with no gene match: 7. CDR3 amino acids: CASSLGLAGGPTYNEQFF. In DNA, the CDR3 is TGTGCCAGCAGCTTAGGACTAGCGGGGGGCCCGACGTACAATGAGCAGTTCTTC.

J is TRBJ1-6 and V is TRBV2, with D possibly TRBD1 on 6 matching bases. Trimming left V 6 bases short and J 10 bases short, with 19 bases between. Germline V gene data show CDR1 as SNHLY and CDR2 as FYNNEI. The CDR3 has 15 residues. DNA for the CDR3: TGTGCCAGCAGCCGACCTGGGGGGGCCAAATCACCCCTCCACTTT. Translation gives CASSRPGGAKSPLHF.

A few counts support this clonotype. This chain uses TRBV3-1 with TRBJ2-1, with D unresolved. Per germline, CDR1 LGHDT and CDR2 YNNKEL (reference sequence). This CDR3 spans 13 amino acids. The V end was cut by 4 bases, the J end by 5 bases, with 9 bases between. The chain's CDR3 is CASSPPKNNEQFF. In DNA, the CDR3 is TGTGCCAGCAGCCCCCCAAAGAACAATGAGCAGTTCTTC.